These 29 T cell receptor beta chains originate from one sample sequenced in a study of T cells in Graves' hyperthyroidism and ophthalmopathy (dated by TCRdb to the late 2010s). The library was generated by multiplex PCR. Reads for this sample came from an Illumina HiSeq 2000. TCR beta CDR3 regions were amplified from RNA transcripts. The first round of RT-PCR for the TCR CDR3 was performed with the HTBI primer set and the Qiagen OneStep RT-PCR kit. The raw public reads went through TCRdb reprocessing: fastp at Q25, MiXCR clone calling, in-frame beta chains kept. Rows with a matching CDR3 protein are joined into one entry that keeps the most common DNA and genes. Recorded for this sample are about 610,000 distinct CDR3 sequences; roughly 50% of them occurred a single time. The top ten clones comprise more than 7% of the sample. Material: peripheral blood or thyroid tissue (not recorded which). Receptors were obtained from a woman in her late teens or twenties with Graves' hyperthyroidism.

This clonotype was seen ten or more times. This chain connects TRBV4-1 to TRBJ1-2; D remains unclear. CDR3 size: 17 residues. CDR1 and CDR2 (germline): MGHRA, YSYEKL. The germline V and J ends were trimmed by 0 bases and 1 base, with 15 bases remaining between them. The CDR3 here is CASSQDVSQRHNYGYTF. As DNA, the CDR3 is TGCGCCAGCAGCCAAGATGTTAGTCAGCGGCATAACTATGGCTACACCTTC.

In regard to this clonotype: A read error is possible here, since a much larger clone lies one base away. As the CDR3 is not closed by the conserved phenylalanine or tryptophan, this likely results from a read error. The chain employs TRBV5-5 and TRBJ2-5, with D unclear. The V end was cut by 3 bases, the J end by 3 bases, with 9 bases between. The CDR3 contains 13 residues. Germline CDR1 and CDR2: SGHKS and YYEKEE (reference sequence). The CDR3 DNA reads as TGTGCCAGCAGCTCGGCTCGGGAAGAGACCCAGTACCTC. Protein product: CASSSAREETQYL.

This clonotype was counted many times. The chain joins TRBV20-1 to TRBJ2-7, with a possible D match to TRBD1 (6 bases). V was trimmed by 4 bases and J by 4 bases, leaving 23 bases between them. Germline lookup yields CDR1 DFQATT and CDR2 SNEGSKA (reference sequence). The CDR3 loop spans 16 amino acids. The CDR3 loop is CSATSDRPSTIYEQYF. In nucleotides, the CDR3 is TGCAGTGCTACCTCGGACAGACCCAGCACAATTTACGAGCAGTACTTC.

This clonotype was counted at least ten times. The rearrangement links TRBV29-1 to TRBJ1-1; possibly TRBD1 for D (6 bases). The CDR3 extends over 14 amino acids. Between the trimmed V and J ends, which lost 7 bases and 1 base, there was a span of 16 bases. Germline V gene lookup returns CDR1 SQVTM and CDR2 ANQGSEA. The CDR3 DNA sequence: TGCAGCGCGCCTACCGGGACATCGAACACTGAAGCTTTCTTT. It yields the protein CSAPTGTSNTEAFF.

The rearrangement uses TRBV20-1 and TRBJ2-5, with D maybe TRBD2 (5 bases). The germline V and J ends were trimmed by 2 bases and 11 bases, with 18 bases remaining between them. The CDR3 sequence is 13 residues long. CDR1 is DFQATT, CDR2 SNEGSKA, per germline (reference sequence). In DNA, the CDR3 is TGCAGTGCTAGACACGACTATCGAGATACGCAGTACTTC. Translation gives CSARHDYRDTQYF.

The chain recombines TRBV20-1 with TRBJ1-2; unclear D gene. Trimming stripped 6 bases from V and 12 bases from J, with 17 bases between. CDR3 length: 11 amino acids. Per the germline V gene, CDR1 is DFQATT and CDR2 is SNEGSKA (reference sequence). CDR3 amino acids: CSAGEGSGNTF. The CDR3 DNA follows: TGCAGTGCCGGGGAGGGCTCTGGAAACACCTTC.

To note about this clonotype: An end of the junction does not agree with germline; a read error may underlie this. V gene TRBV2 combines with J gene TRBJ1-6; maybe TRBD1 (5 bases). This CDR3 is 17 amino acids long. The germline V gene encodes CDR1 SNHLY and CDR2 FYNNEI. CDR3 residues: CASSLGQGGSYNPPLHF. Here the CDR3 DNA reads TGTGCCAGCAGTTTAGGGCAGGGCGGCTCCTATAATCCACCCCTCCACTTT.

This clonotype was detected ten times or more. A much larger clone is a single base away; this may be a read error. The chain couples TRBV24-1 to TRBJ1-2; TRBD1 agrees at 8 bases. This CDR3 has 14 amino acids. The germline CDR1 and CDR2 sequences are KGHDR and SFDVKD. DNA of the CDR3: TGTGCCGCCAGCCCCGGGACAGGAAGTCTTGGCTACACCTTC. As protein: CAASPGTGSLGYTF.

The genes are TRBV5-1 and TRBJ1-6; 9 bases align to TRBD1. The CDR3 runs to 14 residues. Germline assignment: CDR1 SGHRS and CDR2 YFSETQ. V gave up 4 bases and J gave up 10 bases; unmatched junction bases: 6. The chain's CDR3 is CASSTGTGMSPLHF. In nucleotides, the CDR3 is TGCGCCAGCAGCACCGGGACAGGGATGTCACCCCTCCACTTT.

Many counts were recorded for this clonotype. The chain recombines TRBV20-1 with TRBJ1-1; D unclear. This CDR3 is 16 amino acids long. The germline gives CDR1 DFQATT, CDR2 SNEGSKA (reference sequence). V gave up 0 bases and J gave up 3 bases, with 17 bases separating them. The CDR3 loop reads CSARDKKAGWDTEAFF. The CDR3 DNA follows: TGCAGTGCTAGAGATAAGAAAGCGGGGTGGGACACTGAAGCTTTCTTT.

This clonotype was counted many times. The chain carries TRBV2 and TRBJ2-5; TRBD1 matches at 7 bases. Trimming took 9 bases from V and 1 from J; bases not matched to a gene: 8. CDR3 length: 14 residues. CDR1 is SNHLY, CDR2 FYNNEI, per germline. CDR3 region: CASRGQPTQETQYF. DNA for the CDR3: TGTGCCAGTAGGGGACAGCCGACCCAAGAGACCCAGTACTTC.

The CDR3 bases are TGTGCCAGCAGCTTAGTTTCTCTAGCGGGAGTGGCTGAAGCTTTCTTT. Protein sequence: CASSLVSLAGVAEAFF. This rearrangement joins TRBV7-8 to TRBJ1-1, with D hard to call. In germline, CDR1 is SGHVS, CDR2 FQNEAQ. V gave up 1 base and J gave up 6 bases, with 18 bases separating them. The CDR3 consists of 16 residues.

This clonotype has a handful of counts. CDR3 sequence (DNA): TGTGCCAGCTCATCTAACCAAAACTATGGCTACACCTTC. Amino acid sequence: CASSSNQNYGYTF. The V call is TRBV18, the J call TRBJ1-2; D unresolved. This CDR3 is built from 13 residues. Germline V gene sequence: CDR1 KGHSH, CDR2 LQKENI. The germline V and J ends were trimmed by 5 bases and 2 bases, with 9 bases remaining between them.

The gene calls are TRBV7-6 and TRBJ2-7, with 9 bases identical to TRBD2. This CDR3 has 15 amino acids. Germline V gene lookup returns CDR1 SGHVS and CDR2 FNYEAQ. The V gene end was trimmed by 5 bases and the J gene end by 2 bases; junction bases not matched to a gene: 7. The CDR3 sequence is CASSSGRTSAYEQYF. CDR3 DNA: TGTGCCAGCAGCAGTGGGAGGACTAGCGCCTACGAGCAGTACTTC.

Details on this clonotype: A junction end diverges from the germline sequence, so it may reflect a read error. The chain employs TRBV5-5 and TRBJ2-7; 9 bases are a match to TRBD2. CDR3 length: 16 amino acids. The germline V gene has CDR1 SGHKS and CDR2 YYEKEE (reference sequence). The CDR3: CASSAQREAGYNEQYF. DNA of the CDR3: TGCGCCAGCAGCGCCCAGCGGGAGGCTGGCTACAATGAGCAGTACTTC.

At least ten counts were recorded for this clonotype. The rearrangement joins TRBV19 to TRBJ1-2; D possibly corresponds to TRBD1 (5 bases). Germline V lookup: CDR1 LNHDA, CDR2 SQIVND (reference sequence). V was shortened by 3 bases and J by 4 bases, with 9 bases between the two germline ends. CDR3 size: 13 residues. DNA for the CDR3: TGTGCCAGTAGTATGAAGGGGAGCTATGGCTACACCTTC. Its translation: CASSMKGSYGYTF.

This clonotype was seen only a few times. The V gene is TRBV10-3, the J gene TRBJ1-5; 9 bases agree with TRBD1. This CDR3 has 13 amino acids. V trimming: 8 bases; J trimming: 14 bases; junction bases outside the gene matches: 13. Germline values: CDR1 ENHRY, CDR2 SYGVKD. CDR3 loop: CAIGVGTGLYEHF. CDR3 DNA: TGTGCCATCGGAGTCGGGACAGGGCTGTACGAGCATTTT.

This chain uses TRBV29-1 with TRBJ1-2; a possible D gene is TRBD1 (5 bases). This CDR3 is 11 amino acids long. Trimming took 3 bases from V and 8 from J, leaving 10 bases between them. Germline loops: CDR1 SQVTM, CDR2 ANQGSEA. CDR3 nucleotide sequence: TGCAGCGTTGATGGGGCGGAGGGCTACACCTTC. This gives the protein CSVDGAEGYTF.

This chain uses TRBV5-1 with TRBJ1-1, with 8 bases fitting TRBD1. J was trimmed by 8 bases and V by 0 bases; bases with no gene match: 12. There are 16 residues in the CDR3. The germline V gene has CDR1 SGHRS and CDR2 YFSETQ. CDR3 protein: CASSLDTGTGDTEAFF. CDR3 coding DNA: TGCGCCAGCAGCTTGGACACCGGGACAGGTGATACCGAAGCTTTCTTT.

This clonotype was counted many times. The chain is built from TRBV7-2 and TRBJ1-6; 8 bases are a match to TRBD1. The CDR3 sequence is 15 residues long. J was trimmed by 5 bases and V by 5 bases; bases with no gene match: 5. Germline V gene data show CDR1 as SGHTA and CDR2 as FQGNSA. CDR3 sequence reads: CASSLTGGDNSPLHF. CDR3 in DNA: TGTGCCAGCAGCCTCACAGGGGGTGATAATTCACCCCTCCACTTT. The full variable domain, with the rest looked up from reference TRBV7-2 and TRBJ1-6, is GAGVSQSPSNKVTEKGKDVELRCDPISGHTALYWYRQSLGQGLEFLIYFQGNSAPDKSGLPSDRFSAERTGGSVSTLTIQRTQQEDSAVYLCASSLTGGDNSPLHFGNGTRLTVT.

This clonotype came up many times. This sequence joins TRBV20-1 and TRBJ1-5; D is undetermined. The V end lost 0 bases, the J end lost 9 bases, and 9 bases lay between the germline ends. This CDR3 is built from 12 residues. CDR1 is DFQATT and CDR2 is SNEGSKA in the germline V gene (reference sequence). The CDR3 loop reads CSARETLGPQHF. DNA for the CDR3: TGCAGTGCTAGAGAGACCTTAGGGCCCCAGCATTTT.

This clonotype was picked up many times. The genes are TRBV7-3 and TRBJ1-5, with D possibly matching TRBD1 (5 bases). The CDR3 is 15 amino acids. CDR1 SGHTA and CDR2 FQGTGA come from the germline V gene. Trimming took off 2 bases at V and 1 base at J, with 9 bases between the two ends. The CDR3 sequence: CASSLPTDSNQPQHF. CDR3 DNA sequence: TGTGCCAGCAGCTTACCGACAGACAGCAATCAGCCCCAGCATTTT.

This clonotype was observed at least ten times. V is TRBV12-3 or TRBV12-4 and J is TRBJ1-3; D uncertain. This CDR3 is built from 16 residues. Trimming shortened V by 4 bases and J by 4 bases, and 17 bases separated the two germline ends. CDR3 coding DNA: TGTGCCAGCAGTTCGGCCCAACTATTCACCGGAAACACCATATATTTT. Protein product: CASSSAQLFTGNTIYF.

In this sample, this clonotype turned up many times. The chain combines TRBV24-1 with TRBJ2-5, with TRBD1 identical over 7 bases. Germline CDR1 and CDR2: KGHDR and SFDVKD. J was trimmed by 2 bases and V by 3 bases; bases with no gene match: 11. This CDR3 contains 17 residues. Here the CDR3 reads CATSDLNPIQGQETQYF. In nucleotides, the CDR3 is TGTGCCACCAGTGATCTAAACCCTATACAGGGGCAAGAGACCCAGTACTTC.

At least ten counts were recorded for this clonotype. The gene calls are TRBV7-6 and TRBJ2-2; no firm D call. The CDR3 has 13 amino acids. CDR1 and CDR2 from the germline V gene are SGHVS and FNYEAQ. The V end was cut by 2 bases, the J end by 7 bases, with 8 bases between. The CDR3 bases are TGTGCCAGCAGCTTAATAGCTGTCGGGGAGCTGTTTTTT. Its protein is CASSLIAVGELFF.

The V gene is TRBV27, the J gene TRBJ1-3; D not resolved. Germline values: CDR1 MNHEY, CDR2 SMNVEV (reference sequence). Trimming took off 4 bases at V and 4 bases at J, with 17 bases between the two ends. This CDR3 spans 16 amino acids. CDR3 loop: CASSSRLGLGGNTIYF. The DNA for the CDR3 is TGTGCCAGCAGTTCCCGCCTGGGCCTAGGGGGAAACACCATATATTTT.

V and J are TRBV7-8 and TRBJ2-5; possible D gene TRBD1, 5 bases. The CDR3 has 15 amino acids. Trimming pared 3 bases from V and 5 bases from J, leaving 16 bases between. Germline assignment: CDR1 SGHVS and CDR2 FQNEAQ. CDR3 nucleotides: TGTGCCAGCAGCTTCGACGACCAAGGACATGAGACCCAGTACTTC. This encodes CASSFDDQGHETQYF.

This clonotype was picked up many times. The chain recombines TRBV6-6 with TRBJ1-2, with no clear D. This CDR3 comprises 17 residues. Germline CDR1 reads MNHNY; CDR2 reads SVGAGI (reference sequence). Trimming took off 0 bases at V and 2 bases at J, with 16 bases between the two ends. As DNA, the CDR3 is TGTGCCAGCAGTTACTCGGAGGAAGGTCTCTTGAACTATGGCTACACCTTC. This encodes CASSYSEEGLLNYGYTF.

The J gene is TRBJ2-1, the V gene TRBV2; TRBD2 matches at 8 bases. Trimming took 3 bases from V and 5 from J; bases not matched to a gene: 6. Germline V gene data show CDR1 as SNHLY and CDR2 as FYNNEI. This CDR3 is built from 15 residues. CDR3 DNA: TGTGCCAGCAGTGATTCGGGACTAGGGAACAATGAGCAGTTCTTC. Translation gives CASSDSGLGNNEQFF.